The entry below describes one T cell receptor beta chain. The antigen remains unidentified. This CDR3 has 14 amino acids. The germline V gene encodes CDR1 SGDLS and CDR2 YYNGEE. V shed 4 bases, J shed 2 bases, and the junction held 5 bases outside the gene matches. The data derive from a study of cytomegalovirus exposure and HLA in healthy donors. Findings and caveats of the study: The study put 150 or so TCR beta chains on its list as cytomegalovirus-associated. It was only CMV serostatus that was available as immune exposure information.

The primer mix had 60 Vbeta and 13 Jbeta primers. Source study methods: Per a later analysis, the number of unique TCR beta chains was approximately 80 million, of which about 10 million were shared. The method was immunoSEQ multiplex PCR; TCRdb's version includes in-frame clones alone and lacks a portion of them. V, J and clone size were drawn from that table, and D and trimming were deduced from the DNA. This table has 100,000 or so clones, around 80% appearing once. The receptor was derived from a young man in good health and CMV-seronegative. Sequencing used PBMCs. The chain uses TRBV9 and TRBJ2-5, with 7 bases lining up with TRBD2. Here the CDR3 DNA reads TGTGCCAGCAGCCCGGGACTACCTCAAGAGACCCAGTACTTC. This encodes CASSPGLPQETQYF.